The 15 T cell receptor beta chains below were found in one sample sequenced in a study of vaccination and CD4 T cells after COVID-19. The assay that was used to sequence DNA from cultured CD4+ T cells was the Oncomine TCR Beta short-read assay. TCRdb reprocessed the PCR reads via MiXCR and lists one record per CDR3 protein. The sample yields some 16,000 distinct CDR3 sequences, roughly 47% seen once. These TCRs are of unknown antigen specificity. Described treatment: 10-day PBMC culture with coronavirus spike peptide pools or control peptides (ViraFEST assay). Sequences were obtained from CD4+ T cells from blood, cultured in vitro. These receptors were taken from a human donor who had recovered from COVID-19.

This chain uses TRBV5-4 with TRBJ2-7; TRBD1 or TRBD2 may be the D gene (5 bases each). The germline V gene has CDR1 SGHNT and CDR2 YYREEE (reference sequence). The CDR3 is made up of 13 amino acids. Trimming stripped 6 bases from V and 4 bases from J, with 14 bases between. This chain's CDR3 is CASTRGARYEQYF. The CDR3 coding sequence is TGTGCCAGCACCCGAGGGGCGCGATACGAGCAGTACTTC.

The CDR3 is CASSYSGRGSNEQYF. The CDR3 nucleotides are TGTGCCAGCAGTTACAGCGGCAGGGGTTCCAACGAGCAGTACTTC. The rearrangement links TRBV6-2 or TRBV6-3 to TRBJ2-7, with D possibly matching TRBD1 (6 bases). V was trimmed by 2 bases and J by 5 bases, leaving 16 bases between them. Germline V gives CDR1 MNHEY, CDR2 SVGEGT. This CDR3 is built from 15 residues.

This chain joins TRBV5-4 and TRBJ1-4; D is possibly TRBD1 (5 bases). Germline CDR1 SGHNT, CDR2 YYREEE (reference sequence). The CDR3 length is 15 residues. The V gene lost 4 bases and the J gene lost 8 bases, with 18 bases spanning the gap. As DNA, the CDR3 is TGTGCCAGCAGCCCTGGGACCCAGCCGGGCGAAAAACTGTTTTTT. Translation: CASSPGTQPGEKLFF.

This clonotype was picked up one time. J is TRBJ2-1 and V is TRBV30, with TRBD2 as a possible D gene (6 bases). V was trimmed by 5 bases and J by 2 bases, leaving 10 bases between them. The CDR3 is made up of 13 amino acids. Germline values: CDR1 GTSNPN, CDR2 SVGIG (reference sequence). This CDR3 reads CAWQGGTYNEQFF. CDR3 DNA sequence: TGTGCCTGGCAGGGAGGAACCTACAATGAGCAGTTCTTC.

A word on this clonotype: The final CDR3 position lacks the conserved phenylalanine or tryptophan, pointing to a likely read error. This rearrangement joins TRBV30 to TRBJ2-2; D is uncertain. CDR1 and CDR2 (germline): GTSNPN, SVGIG (reference sequence). The CDR3 runs to 15 residues. With 0 bases removed from V and 1 base from J, the gap between germline ends came to 9 bases. CDR3 nucleotide sequence: TGTGCCTGGAGTGTAATGTCAGGGAACACCGGGGAGCTGTTTTCT. Translated: CAWSVMSGNTGELFS.

This chain links TRBV6-1 with TRBJ1-1, with TRBD1 as a possible D gene (6 bases). The CDR3 contains 14 residues. Trimming removed 2 bases from V and 5 bases from J, with 12 bases in between. Germline CDR1 and CDR2: MNHNS and SASEGT. The CDR3 sequence is CASSEFYRETEAFF. The CDR3 nucleotides read TGTGCCAGCAGTGAATTCTACAGGGAGACTGAAGCTTTCTTT.

A few counts support this clonotype. This chain links TRBV5-6 with TRBJ2-7; 8 bases match TRBD1. This CDR3 is built from 13 residues. Germline V gene data show CDR1 as SGHDT and CDR2 as YYEEEE. With 4 bases clipped from V and 7 bases from J, the junction kept 7 bases outside the gene matches. CDR3 nucleotide sequence: TGTGCCAGCAGCCAGGACAGGGCGACAGAGCAGTACTTC. This sequence encodes CASSQDRATEQYF.

This clonotype appeared a few times. The chain recombines TRBV20-1 with TRBJ1-5; a possible D gene is TRBD1 (5 bases). This CDR3 contains 16 residues. The V end was cut by 6 bases, the J end by 4 bases, with 22 bases between. Germline V gives CDR1 DFQATT, CDR2 SNEGSKA (reference sequence). CDR3 protein: CSAPSGSSSGNQPQHF. The DNA for the CDR3 is TGCAGTGCCCCCTCAGGGAGCTCCTCTGGAAATCAGCCCCAGCATTTT.

V gene TRBV7-9 combines with J gene TRBJ1-1; D unresolved. Germline assignment: CDR1 SEHNR and CDR2 FQNEAQ (reference sequence). Trimming stripped 1 base from V and 11 bases from J, with 11 bases between. The CDR3 length is 12 residues. CDR3 sequence: CASSLEYGNAFF. Here the CDR3 DNA reads TGTGCCAGCAGCTTAGAATATGGGAACGCTTTCTTT.

The gene calls are TRBV7-2 and TRBJ1-3; D unclear. This CDR3 has 15 amino acids. Trimming removed 7 bases at V and 0 bases at J, with 13 bases between. Germline V gene data show CDR1 as SGHTA and CDR2 as FQGNSA. The CDR3 sequence is CASTTEYVSGNTIYF. Written as DNA, the CDR3 is TGTGCCAGCACCACCGAATATGTCTCTGGAAACACCATATATTTT.

The rearrangement uses TRBV6-1 and TRBJ2-7, with 7 bases aligning to TRBD1. There are 13 residues in the CDR3. Trimming removed 6 bases from V and 4 bases from J; junction bases left unmatched: 6. CDR1 is MNHNS, CDR2 SASEGT, per germline. The CDR3, as DNA: TGTGCCAGCAGCGACAGGGTGGGGTACGAGCAGTACTTC. Translating gives CASSDRVGYEQYF.

This clonotype was seen a few times. This chain uses TRBV24-1 with TRBJ2-7; D tentatively reads TRBD1 or TRBD2 (5 bases each). This CDR3 region has 11 residues. Trimming took 4 bases from V and 6 from J, leaving 6 bases between them. The germline gives CDR1 KGHDR, CDR2 SFDVKD. The CDR3 reads CATSDGAEQYF. For the CDR3, the DNA is TGTGCCACCAGTGACGGGGCCGAGCAGTACTTC.

V and J are TRBV19 and TRBJ1-5, with D uncertain. Germline CDR1 LNHDA, CDR2 SQIVND (reference sequence). The CDR3 is 13 residues long. The V end was cut by 6 bases, the J end by 7 bases, with 13 bases between. The CDR3 sequence is CASRMAGEQPQHF. CDR3 DNA: TGTGCCAGTAGAATGGCAGGCGAGCAGCCCCAGCATTTT.

The DNA of the CDR3 is TGTGCCAGCAGTGAGGGACTAGCGGGACCAAGATTTGGCTACGAGCAGTACTTC. It specifies CASSEGLAGPRFGYEQYF. The chain uses TRBV6-1 and TRBJ2-7, with TRBD2 identical over 13 bases. V was pared by 3 bases and J by 3 bases, with 11 bases of the junction left unmatched. Per the germline V gene, CDR1 is MNHNS and CDR2 is SASEGT. The CDR3 is 18 residues long.

This clonotype was observed a few times. V is TRBV5-1 and J is TRBJ2-1; a possible D gene is TRBD2 (6 bases). From germline, CDR1 is SGHRS and CDR2 YFSETQ. This CDR3 spans 15 amino acids. V shed 0 bases and J shed 0 bases, with 7 bases lying between them. CDR3 coding DNA: TGCGCCAGCAGCTTGGGAGCGGGCTCCTACAATGAGCAGTTCTTC. It is translated as CASSLGAGSYNEQFF.